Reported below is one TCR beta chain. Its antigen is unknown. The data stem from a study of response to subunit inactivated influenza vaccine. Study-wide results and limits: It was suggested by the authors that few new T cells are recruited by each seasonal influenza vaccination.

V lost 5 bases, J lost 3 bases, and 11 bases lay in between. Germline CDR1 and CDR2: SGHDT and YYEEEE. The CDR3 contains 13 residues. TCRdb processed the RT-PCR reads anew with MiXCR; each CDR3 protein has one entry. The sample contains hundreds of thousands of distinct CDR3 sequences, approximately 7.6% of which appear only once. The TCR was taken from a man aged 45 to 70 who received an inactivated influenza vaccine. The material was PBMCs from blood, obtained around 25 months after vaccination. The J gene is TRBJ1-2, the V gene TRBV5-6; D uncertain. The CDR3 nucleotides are TGTGCCAGCAGGGGTGCGGGATACTATGGCTACACCTTC. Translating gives CASRGAGYYGYTF.